The 26 T cell receptor beta chains below come from one sample, sequenced in a study of shared clonotypes between healthy human individuals. CD45RO negativity and positive selection for CCR7 defined naive CD8 cells, a population that excluded terminally differentiated effector memory CD45RA+ cells. Libraries were prepared by immunoSEQ multiplex PCR; TCRdb keeps only in-frame clonotypes and omits some of them. The sample holds about 820,000 clones, over 90% seen once. Material: naive CD8+ T cells sorted from blood. These receptors were taken from a man between 25 and 39 years old in good health.

The chain employs TRBV27 and TRBJ2-7; D call uncertain. This CDR3 has 15 residues. CDR1 and CDR2 (germline): MNHEY, SMNVEV (reference sequence). Trimming pared 3 bases from V and 2 bases from J, leaving 14 bases between. The CDR3 sequence is CASSFGFPSTYEQYF. The CDR3 nucleotides read TGTGCCAGCAGTTTCGGCTTTCCCAGCACCTACGAGCAGTACTTC.

The chain has TRBV15 and TRBJ1-5; D gene ambiguous. Per germline, CDR1 LNHNV and CDR2 YYDKDF (reference sequence). Trimming took off 1 base at V and 5 bases at J, with 15 bases between the two ends. The CDR3 has 16 amino acids. This chain's CDR3 is CATSRVPEGMDQPQHF. DNA of the CDR3: TGTGCCACCAGCAGAGTCCCCGAAGGGATGGATCAGCCCCAGCATTTT.

V is TRBV7-9 and J is TRBJ2-1; D may match TRBD1 or TRBD2 (5 bases each). Germline-derived CDR1 and CDR2 are SEHNR and FQNEAQ (reference sequence). V was shortened by 3 bases and J by 5 bases, with 11 bases between the two germline ends. This CDR3 is built from 14 residues. The CDR3 spells CASSFGTPDNEQFF. Written as DNA, the CDR3 is TGTGCCAGCAGCTTCGGGACGCCCGACAATGAGCAGTTCTTC.

CDR3 nucleotides: TGTGCCAGCAGCTTTGGGACTAGCGCCTTCTACGAGCAGTACTTC. Its protein is CASSFGTSAFYEQYF. The chain recombines TRBV11-2 with TRBJ2-7; 10 bases match TRBD2. V shed 3 bases and J 3 bases; nucleotides not matched to a gene: 5. The CDR3 loop spans 15 amino acids. Germline assignment: CDR1 SGHAT and CDR2 FQNNGV.

This chain uses TRBV27 with TRBJ2-1, with D maybe TRBD1 (7 bases). This CDR3 contains 13 residues. Trimming stripped 7 bases from V and 8 bases from J, with 15 bases between. From germline, CDR1 is MNHEY and CDR2 SMNVEV (reference sequence). CDR3 DNA: TGTGCCAGCACCCCGGGCAGGGGGGATGAGCAGTTCTTC. This sequence encodes CASTPGRGDEQFF.

The V gene is TRBV7-9, the J gene TRBJ2-1; weak D call: TRBD1 (5 bases). The CDR3 runs to 13 residues. Looked up from germline, CDR1 is SEHNR and CDR2 is FQNEAQ (reference sequence). Trimming pared 3 bases from V and 5 bases from J, leaving 8 bases between. The CDR3 DNA sequence: TGTGCCAGCAGCTTGGGGCAGCACAATGAGCAGTTCTTC. Residues: CASSLGQHNEQFF.

This rearrangement joins TRBV7-6 to TRBJ2-7, with D perhaps matching TRBD2 (5 bases). In germline, CDR1 is SGHVS, CDR2 FNYEAQ. CDR3 length: 16 residues. V was clipped by 4 bases and J by 5 bases, with 21 bases between them. The CDR3 bases are TGTGCCAGCAGCTCCAGCCGGGGTAGCAAGAGCGACGAGCAGTACTTC. It encodes CASSSSRGSKSDEQYF. The entire variable domain, with the rest obtained from reference TRBV7-6 and TRBJ2-7, is as follows: GAGVSQSPRYKVTKRGQDVALRCDPISGHVSLYWYRQALGQGPEFLTYFNYEAQQDKSGLPNDRFSAERPEGSISTLTIQRTEQRDSAMYRCASSSSRGSKSDEQYFGPGTRLTVT.

The J gene is TRBJ2-1, the V gene TRBV4-3, with 7 bases that match TRBD2. Trimming at V came to 0 bases and at J to 2 bases, leaving 7 bases not matched to a gene. This CDR3 has 17 amino acids. Germline lookup yields CDR1 LGHNA and CDR2 YSLEER. The CDR3 sequence: CASSQEGLGGAYNEQFF. In nucleotides, the CDR3 is TGCGCCAGCAGCCAAGAAGGACTAGGCGGGGCCTACAATGAGCAGTTCTTC.

The V gene is TRBV28, the J gene TRBJ2-5; TRBD2 agrees at 7 bases. Trimming cost V 2 bases and J 2 bases; bases outside gene matches: 2. CDR1 is MDHEN and CDR2 is SYDVKM in the germline V gene. This CDR3 contains 14 residues. The CDR3 loop reads CASSLAGLQETQYF. The CDR3 coding sequence is TGTGCCAGCAGTTTAGCGGGACTACAAGAGACCCAGTACTTC.

The chain carries TRBV29-1 and TRBJ2-1, with 13 bases matching TRBD2. There are 13 residues in the CDR3. The V segment lost 8 bases and the J segment 7 bases; nucleotides outside the gene matches: 5. Germline CDR1 and CDR2: SQVTM and ANQGSEA. CDR3 DNA: TGCAGCTCCCGGACTAGCGGGAGTAATGAGCAGTTCTTC. It codes for CSSRTSGSNEQFF.

The chain couples TRBV27 to TRBJ1-5, with D uncertain. Germline CDR1 is MNHEY and CDR2 is SMNVEV (reference sequence). V lost 5 bases and J 9 bases, leaving 14 bases between the germline ends. This CDR3 contains 13 residues. CDR3 loop: CASSPTLMRPQHF. The CDR3 region has the DNA TGTGCCAGCAGTCCGACTCTGATGCGGCCCCAGCATTTT.

The rearrangement uses TRBV30 and TRBJ2-7; TRBD1 matches 11 bases. V lost 8 bases to trimming and J lost 3 bases; unmatched junction nucleotides: 6. CDR3 length equals 13 residues. The germline gives CDR1 GTSNPN, CDR2 SVGIG (reference sequence). CDR3 residues: CAVGQGVVYEQYF. DNA for the CDR3: TGTGCCGTGGGACAGGGGGTCGTCTACGAGCAGTACTTC.

In nucleotides, the CDR3 is TGTGCCAGCTCACCAGTGAACAATGAGCAGTTCTTC. The encoded protein is CASSPVNNEQFF. This chain uses TRBV18 with TRBJ2-1; D unresolved. This CDR3 comprises 12 residues. Trimming removed 2 bases at V and 5 bases at J, with 4 bases between. From germline, CDR1 is KGHSH and CDR2 LQKENI.

The chain recombines TRBV7-8 with TRBJ2-1, with 10 bases identical to TRBD2. The ends lost 3 bases at V and 0 bases at J; junction bases unmatched: 8. In germline, CDR1 is SGHVS, CDR2 FQNEAQ. The length of the CDR3 is 18 residues. Here the CDR3 DNA reads TGTGCCAGCAGCTTGCCCCGGGCTAGCGGGAGCTCCTACAATGAGCAGTTCTTC. Its protein is CASSLPRASGSSYNEQFF.

A single count supports this clone. The chain employs TRBV13 and TRBJ2-1; D is unclear. V was clipped by 7 bases and J by 2 bases, with 15 bases between them. The CDR3 has 15 amino acids. CDR1 is PRHDT, CDR2 FYEKMQ, per germline (reference sequence). CDR3 DNA: TGTGCCAGCACCCAATGGGTCTCCCCCTACAATGAGCAGTTCTTC. This codes for CASTQWVSPYNEQFF.

Only one count was recorded for this clone. The chain couples TRBV10-3 to TRBJ2-7; tentative D call: TRBD2 (5 bases). The germline V gene encodes CDR1 ENHRY and CDR2 SYGVKD. The V and J ends lost 4 bases and 4 bases respectively, with 5 bases between them. The CDR3 sequence is 11 residues long. CDR3 amino acids: CAISAGYEQYF. DNA of the CDR3: TGTGCCATCAGTGCGGGGTACGAGCAGTACTTC.

The chain is built from TRBV16 and TRBJ2-1; D ambiguous. Germline V lookup: CDR1 KGHSY, CDR2 FQNENV. Trimming took 5 bases from V and 5 from J, leaving 7 bases between them. This CDR3 comprises 12 residues. The CDR3, as DNA: TGTGCCAGCAGCATTCAAGACAATGAGCAGTTCTTC. Translating gives CASSIQDNEQFF.

The chain combines TRBV7-9 with TRBJ2-7, with D possibly matching TRBD2 (6 bases). V was cut by 1 base and J by 5 bases, with 27 bases left in between. The CDR3 runs to 19 residues. Per germline, CDR1 SEHNR and CDR2 FQNEAQ (reference sequence). CDR3 in amino acids: CASSLVPVPLWQPGDEQYF. The CDR3 bases are TGTGCCAGCAGCTTAGTGCCGGTCCCCCTTTGGCAACCGGGGGACGAGCAGTACTTC.

The rearrangement links TRBV5-1 to TRBJ2-3; D not certain. Germline V CDR1 and CDR2: SGHRS, YFSETQ. The CDR3 covers 14 residues. Trimming cost V 4 bases and J 6 bases, with 15 bases left between them. The CDR3 is CASSHGSGMDTQYF. Written as DNA, the CDR3 is TGCGCCAGCAGCCATGGTAGTGGTATGGATACGCAGTATTTT.

The J gene is TRBJ2-7, the V gene TRBV4-2, with no clear D. This CDR3 is 14 amino acids long. V was pared by 2 bases and J by 2 bases, with 10 bases between. Germline V lookup: CDR1 LGHNA, CDR2 YNFKEQ. The CDR3 bases are TGTGCCAGCAGCCAAACTAAAGACACCTACGAGCAGTACTTC. Its protein product is CASSQTKDTYEQYF.

V usage is TRBV11-3 and J usage is TRBJ2-1, with TRBD1 identical over 10 bases. Germline loops: CDR1 SGHNT, CDR2 YENEEA. V lost 4 bases and J lost 4; bases outside the gene matches: 4. The CDR3 extends over 15 amino acids. The CDR3, as DNA: TGTGCCAGCAGCTCACCGGGACAGGGGTACAATGAGCAGTTCTTC. Amino acids: CASSSPGQGYNEQFF.

V and J are TRBV14 and TRBJ2-1; D is undetermined. Germline V gives CDR1 SGHDN, CDR2 FVKESK. This CDR3 contains 14 residues. Trimming took 4 bases from V and 3 from J, leaving 10 bases between them. The CDR3 DNA is TGTGCCAGCAGCCTGGAACGGAGCTACAATGAGCAGTTCTTC. Protein product: CASSLERSYNEQFF.

The chain carries TRBV4-2 and TRBJ2-2; TRBD2 agrees at 11 bases. Unmatched junction bases numbered 2, after V lost 2 bases and J lost 3 bases. The germline gives CDR1 LGHNA, CDR2 YNFKEQ. The CDR3 is 16 residues long. CDR3 nucleotide sequence: TGTGCCAGCAGCCAAATAGCGGGAGGGCACACCGGGGAGCTGTTTTTT. Translation: CASSQIAGGHTGELFF.

The CDR3 protein is CASSQALLLNEQFF. As DNA, the CDR3 is TGCGCCAGCAGCCAAGCCCTATTACTCAATGAGCAGTTCTTC. This chain joins TRBV4-3 and TRBJ2-1; D is ambiguous. This CDR3 is built from 14 residues. V shed 1 base and J shed 6 bases, with 10 bases lying between them. The germline V gene encodes CDR1 LGHNA and CDR2 YSLEER.

This clone has only one observation. This chain connects TRBV23-1 to TRBJ2-5; D unclear. TRBV23-1 carries the ORF label, with uncertain function. CDR3 size: 14 residues. The germline V and J ends were trimmed by 3 bases and 4 bases, with 12 bases remaining between them. The chain's CDR3 is CASSHPPGRETQYF. CDR3 in DNA: TGCGCCAGCAGTCACCCCCCAGGTAGAGAGACCCAGTACTTC.

V gene TRBV30 combines with J gene TRBJ2-2; D call uncertain. CDR3 length: 13 residues. Germline CDR1 GTSNPN, CDR2 SVGIG (reference sequence). V was clipped by 4 bases and J by 5 bases, with 11 bases between them. CDR3 sequence: CAWNGEWTGELFF. CDR3 DNA: TGTGCCTGGAACGGCGAGTGGACCGGGGAGCTGTTTTTT.